These 18 T cell receptor beta chains share one sample of origin, sequenced in a study of blood T cell repertoires in COVID-19. The repertoire was sequenced with immunoSEQ multiplex PCR; TCRdb's copy has only in-frame clones and lacks some. The profile shows some 79,000 clones, roughly 91% of them singletons. Specimen: peripheral blood. These receptors were obtained from a man aged 65 to 85 with active or convalescent COVID-19.

The chain carries TRBV11-2 and TRBJ1-6, with D possibly matching TRBD1 (6 bases). This CDR3 has 14 amino acids. V lost 1 base and J 6 bases, leaving 7 bases between the germline ends. Germline loops: CDR1 SGHAT, CDR2 FQNNGV. The CDR3 DNA follows: TGTGCCAGCAGCTTAGCAGGGGTTAATTCACCCCTCCACTTT. This gives the protein CASSLAGVNSPLHF.

In nucleotides, the CDR3 is TGTGCCAGCAGTAACCAGGGTTTCCAGCCCCAGCATTTT. Encoded protein: CASSNQGFQPQHF. This chain joins TRBV25-1 and TRBJ1-5, with a tentative D call TRBD1 (5 bases). The CDR3 sequence is 13 residues long. Trimming cost V 5 bases and J 7 bases, with 12 bases left between them. In germline, CDR1 is MGHDK, CDR2 SYGVNS.

The V call is TRBV29-1, the J call TRBJ1-2, with D possibly being TRBD1 (6 bases). CDR1 is SQVTM, CDR2 ANQGSEA, per germline. V lost 0 bases, J lost 7 bases, and 12 bases lay in between. CDR3 length: 13 residues. The CDR3 bases are TGCAGCGTTGAAGATGAGGGGGAAGGTGGCTACACCTTC. Amino acids: CSVEDEGEGGYTF.

The CDR3 DNA reads TGTGCCAGCAGTTCGTCAGGGGCCTCGGGTGAAAAACTGTTTTTT. Encoded protein: CASSSSGASGEKLFF. The chain joins TRBV28 to TRBJ1-4, with TRBD1 as a possible D gene (6 bases). V was pared by 4 bases and J by 7 bases, with 16 bases between. In germline, CDR1 is MDHEN, CDR2 SYDVKM. This CDR3 has 15 amino acids.

This chain uses TRBV21-1 with TRBJ1-1; whether TRBD1, the table's D call, matches the DNA was not checked. TRBV21-1 counts as a pseudogene. This CDR3 has 14 residues. CDR3 coding DNA: TGTGCCAGCCGTCGGACAGGGAGGGGCACTGAAGCTTTCTTT. Translating it yields CASRRTGRGTEAFF.

The chain joins TRBV5-1 to TRBJ2-7, with a weak D call TRBD2 (7 bases). The V gene lost 0 bases and the J gene lost 9 bases, with 13 bases spanning the gap. The germline CDR1 and CDR2 sequences are SGHRS and YFSETQ. The CDR3 is 13 residues long. CDR3 loop: CASSLAGGAAQYF. For the CDR3, the DNA is TGCGCCAGCAGCTTGGCGGGGGGCGCAGCGCAGTACTTC. Full variable domain (outside the CDR3, taken from reference TRBV5-1 and TRBJ2-7): KAGVTQTPRYLIKTRGQQVTLSCSPISGHRSVSWYQQTPGQGLQFLFEYFSETQRNKGNFPGRFSGRQFSNSRSEMNVSTLELGDSALYLCASSLAGGAAQYFGPGTRLTVT.

The chain recombines TRBV19 with TRBJ2-3, with a possible D match to TRBD2 (5 bases). CDR3 size: 13 residues. The V and J ends lost 4 bases and 4 bases respectively, with 9 bases between them. Germline V gives CDR1 LNHDA, CDR2 SQIVND (reference sequence). CDR3 amino acids: CASSNRAADTQYF. As DNA, the CDR3 is TGTGCCAGTAGTAATCGAGCGGCAGATACGCAGTATTTT.

This clone showed up just once. The chain couples TRBV12-3 or TRBV12-4 to TRBJ2-1; TRBD2 matches 11 bases. The CDR3 extends over 13 amino acids. V was pared by 8 bases and J by 6 bases, with 3 bases of the junction left unmatched. In DNA form, the CDR3 reads TGTGCCAGCGGGACTAGCGGAATCAATGAGCAGTTCTTC. Its protein product is CASGTSGINEQFF.

The chain carries TRBV10-3 and TRBJ2-7, with a tentative D call TRBD1 (6 bases). Germline assignment: CDR1 ENHRY and CDR2 SYGVKD. There are 14 residues in the CDR3. V gave up 6 bases and J gave up 0 bases, with 12 bases separating them. In DNA form, the CDR3 reads TGTGCCATCAGGCCGACAGGACTCTCCTACGAGCAGTACTTC. This codes for CAIRPTGLSYEQYF.

This sequence joins TRBV19 and TRBJ2-1; 7 nucleotides match TRBD2. V lost 2 bases and J lost 3; bases outside the gene matches: 10. Germline CDR1 LNHDA, CDR2 SQIVND (reference sequence). The CDR3 consists of 17 residues. CDR3 in amino acids: CASSISGGFRDYNEQFF. CDR3 sequence (DNA): TGTGCCAGTAGTATATCGGGAGGTTTTAGGGACTACAATGAGCAGTTCTTC.

The chain is built from TRBV6-2 or TRBV6-3 and TRBJ2-7; D gene ambiguous. Germline V gives CDR1 MNHEY, CDR2 SVGEGT. The CDR3 spans 14 residues. V lost 5 bases to trimming and J lost 3 bases, with 14 bases between them. CDR3 residues: CASSTKAPVYEQYF. The CDR3 DNA reads TGTGCCAGCAGTACCAAAGCCCCTGTCTACGAGCAGTACTTC.

J is TRBJ1-1 and V is TRBV19, with 10 bases identical to TRBD1. The CDR3 has 14 amino acids. J lost 6 bases, V lost 5 bases, and 6 bases had no gene match. Germline V CDR1 and CDR2: LNHDA, SQIVND (reference sequence). The CDR3 nucleotides are TGTGCCAGTAGTCCCCGGACAGGGGGGTCTGAAGCTTTCTTT. Protein product: CASSPRTGGSEAFF.

The V call is TRBV6-5, the J call TRBJ1-5; 9 bases are shared with TRBD1. Germline CDR1 and CDR2: MNHEY and SVGAGI. This CDR3 is built from 15 residues. Trimming cost V 0 bases and J 4 bases; bases outside gene matches: 1. The CDR3 region has the DNA TGTGCCAGCAGTTACTCGACAGGGGGGAATCAGCCCCAGCATTTT. It is translated as CASSYSTGGNQPQHF.

V usage is TRBV30 and J usage is TRBJ1-6, with TRBD1 as a possible D gene (6 bases). This CDR3 spans 14 amino acids. V was clipped by 2 bases and J by 7 bases, with 12 bases between them. Germline CDR1 GTSNPN, CDR2 SVGIG (reference sequence). DNA of the CDR3: TGTGCCTGGAGTTTAGGACAGAGAAATTCACCCCTCCACTTT. Its translation is CAWSLGQRNSPLHF.

On this clone: The sample carries other DNA sequences with the same CDR3. The J gene is TRBJ2-7, the V gene TRBV7-3, with 11 positions matching TRBD1. Germline trimming cut 5 bases from V and 4 bases from J; bases unmatched to any gene: 1. The CDR3 runs to 13 residues. Germline-derived CDR1 and CDR2 are SGHTA and FQGTGA. The chain's CDR3 is CASSRDRGYEQYF. CDR3 DNA: TGTGCCAGCAGCCGGGACAGGGGGTACGAGCAGTACTTC.

The chain couples TRBV5-1 to TRBJ1-6; 7 bases match TRBD1. CDR3 length: 13 residues. From germline, CDR1 is SGHRS and CDR2 YFSETQ. Trimming at V came to 2 bases and at J to 10 bases, leaving 3 bases not matched to a gene. The CDR3 coding sequence is TGCGCCAGCAGCTTAGGGGGCTGGTCACCCCTCCACTTT. It encodes CASSLGGWSPLHF.

The chain carries TRBV6-5 and TRBJ1-1, with D possibly TRBD1 on 5 matching bases. This CDR3 is built from 14 residues. Trimming shortened V by 6 bases and J by 0 bases, and 11 bases separated the two germline ends. Germline V gene lookup returns CDR1 MNHEY and CDR2 SVGAGI. The CDR3 region is CASSLRQMNTEAFF. The CDR3 bases are TGTGCCAGCAGCCTACGACAGATGAACACTGAAGCTTTCTTT.

The chain links TRBV5-4 to TRBJ2-1; tentatively, D is TRBD2 (5 bases). From germline, CDR1 is SGHNT and CDR2 YYREEE (reference sequence). The CDR3 covers 15 residues. The ends were cut back, 0 bases at V and 5 bases at J, with 12 bases in the middle. CDR3 protein: CASSLETTRNNEQFF. CDR3 nucleotides: TGTGCCAGCAGCTTGGAGACTACCAGAAACAATGAGCAGTTCTTC.